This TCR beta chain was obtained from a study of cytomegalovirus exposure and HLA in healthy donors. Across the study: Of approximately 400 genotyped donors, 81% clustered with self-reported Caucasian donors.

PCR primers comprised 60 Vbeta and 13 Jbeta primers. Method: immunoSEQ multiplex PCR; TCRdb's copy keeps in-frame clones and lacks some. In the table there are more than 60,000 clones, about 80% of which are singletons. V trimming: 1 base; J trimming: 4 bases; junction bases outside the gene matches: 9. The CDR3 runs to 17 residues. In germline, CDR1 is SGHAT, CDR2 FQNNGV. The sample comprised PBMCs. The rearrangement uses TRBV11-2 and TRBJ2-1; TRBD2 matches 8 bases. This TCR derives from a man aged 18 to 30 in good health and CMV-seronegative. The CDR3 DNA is TGTGCCAGCAGCTTAGGGGCACTCGGGGGGGGTTACAATGAGCAGTTCTTC. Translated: CASSLGALGGGYNEQFF. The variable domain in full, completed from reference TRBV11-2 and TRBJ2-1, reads EAGVAQSPRYKIIEKRQSVAFWCNPISGHATLYWYQQILGQGPKLLIQFQNNGVVDDSQLPKDRFSAERLKGVDSTLKIQPAKLEDSAVYLCASSLGALGGGYNEQFFGPGTRLTVL.